This T cell receptor (beta chain) was found in a study of blood T cell repertoires in COVID-19. Study-wide background: The United States, Italy and Spain provided the acute and convalescent COVID-19 samples.

Produced via immunoSEQ multiplex PCR; TCRdb's table is partial and in-frame only. The data show over 60,000 clones, with roughly 80% seen just once and about 15% held by the top ten. From germline, CDR1 is SGHTA and CDR2 FQGNSA. Trimming removed 4 bases from V and 2 bases from J; junction bases left unmatched: 5. This CDR3 region has 15 residues. This receptor was identified in a man aged 55-75 years with COVID-19, enrolled during active disease. The sequencing input was peripheral blood. The chain joins TRBV7-2 to TRBJ1-5, with 7 bases that match TRBD1. The CDR3, as DNA: TGTGCCAGCAGCTCACAGGGGATCCGCAATCAGCCCCAGCATTTT. It yields the protein CASSSQGIRNQPQHF. The full variable domain, in which reference TRBV7-2 and TRBJ1-5 provide the parts outside the CDR3, is GAGVSQSPSNKVTEKGKDVELRCDPISGHTALYWYRQSLGQGLEFLIYFQGNSAPDKSGLPSDRFSAERTGGSVSTLTIQRTQQEDSAVYLCASSSQGIRNQPQHFGDGTRLSIL.